This TCR beta chain is drawn from a study of CD8 T cells in ankylosing spondylitis. Making use of molecular barcodes, quantitative 5'-RACE generated TCR beta libraries. TCRdb re-called the 5' RACE reads with MiXCR, one entry per CDR3 protein. In the table there are more than 200,000 distinct CDR3 sequences, roughly a quarter of which are singletons. This CDR3 is 12 amino acids long. With 7 bases removed from V and 4 bases from J, the gap between germline ends came to 7 bases. Germline V gives CDR1 SGHAT, CDR2 FQNNGV. General study points: Disease-associated clones were CD8+ and fairly uncommon in peripheral blood. Earlier literature documents some of the motif variants in reactive arthritis synovial fluid and blood.

As concerns this clonotype: The antigen remains unidentified.

The receptor was derived from a male donor with ankylosing spondylitis or in good health (not recorded which). This chain joins TRBV11-2 and TRBJ2-2, with D possibly being TRBD1 (6 bases). Source material: blood, either unsorted or a sorted T cell fraction (not recorded which). The CDR3 sequence: CASNRVTGELFF. DNA for the CDR3: TGTGCCAGCAACAGGGTCACCGGGGAGCTGTTTTTT.